These T cell receptor beta chains were read from a single sample in a study of T cell repertoires in cytomegalovirus infection. These receptors have no identified antigens. TCRdb re-called the reads with MiXCR, one entry per CDR3 protein. The sample gives about 920,000 distinct CDR3 sequences, around 29% of which show up once; about an eighth is in the top ten. The sample was cultured CD8+ T cells from PBMCs, taken from culture after CMV antigen stimulation. The receptors derive from a human donor in good health (CMV status not recorded). Some clones in this sample may be carry-over from other donors' samples. Each CDR3 is given with its conserved first and last residue. A D gene is named only where the DNA matches it firmly. The size entry is marked missing in some rows and otherwise reads once, few, many or a size class.

j_call clone_size d_call v_call cdr3_nt cdr3_aa
TRBJ2-5 many TRBD1 TRBV7-2 TGTGCCAGCAGCTTAGAGGGGGCCATAGAGACCCAGTACTTC CASSLEGAIETQYF
TRBJ2-7 - TRBD1 TRBV20-1 TGCAGTGCGGACGGGACAGGGGACTCCTACGAGCAGTACTTC CSADGTGDSYEQYF
TRBJ2-1 few TRBD2 TRBV12-3/TRBV12-4 TGTGCCAGCAGTTTCATTGCGGGGGGTTACTCCTACAATGAGCAGTTCTTC CASSFIAGGYSYNEQFF
TRBJ2-7 few TRBD1 TRBV10-3 TGTGCCATCAGTTTGAGGACAGGGGGAGAGGACGAGCAGTACTTC CAISLRTGGEDEQYF
TRBJ2-7 few - TRBV9 TGTGCCAGCAGCGTAACAGATCTAGCCTACGAGCAGTACTTC CASSVTDLAYEQYF
TRBJ1-5 many - TRBV7-9 TGTGCCAGCAGCTTAGCAGGTCGCAATCAGCCCCAGCATTTT CASSLAGRNQPQHF
TRBJ2-5 many - TRBV6-1 TGTGCCAGCAGCCCGGACACGGCCATGTACGAGACCCAGTACTTC CASSPDTAMYETQYF
TRBJ1-1 few - TRBV19 TGTGCCAGTAGTATAGGGCTATTCGGATTATTGAACACTGAAGCTTTCTTT CASSIGLFGLLNTEAFF
TRBJ1-2 once - TRBV18 TGTGCCAGCTCACCCGCGGGTGTGGGCTACACCTTC CASSPAGVGYTF
TRBJ2-5 - - TRBV10-3 TGTGCCATCAGTGAGTCATCTAAGTCTTCGGCCAGGGTAGGAGAGACCCAGTACTTC CAISESSKSSARVGETQYF
TRBJ2-7 few TRBD1 TRBV27 TGTGCCAGCAGTTCGGACAGGGCCTCGTTCTCCTACGAGCAGTACTTC CASSSDRASFSYEQYF
TRBJ2-3 - TRBD2 TRBV4-1 TGCGCCAGCAGCCAAGGACTAGCGGGGGCCACAGATACGCAGTATTTT CASSQGLAGATDTQYF
TRBJ1-2 - - TRBV6-6 TGTGCCAGCAGCTACTCCGCGGGGGCCCCGGGCCCCTATGGCTACACCTTC CASSYSAGAPGPYGYTF
TRBJ1-2 - - TRBV7-6 TGTGCCGGCAGCCCAGGGGACGTTGGCTACACCTTC CAGSPGDVGYTF
TRBJ2-5 few - TRBV7-9 TGTGCCAGCAGCTCTAGGGACCAAGAGACCCAGTACTTC CASSSRDQETQYF
TRBJ1-5 - - TRBV27 TGTGCCACCCACGGGGGATATAGCAATCAGCCCCAGCATTTT CATHGGYSNQPQHF
TRBJ2-3 many - TRBV7-2 TGTGCCAGCAGCTTAGAAGGTACTCCCTATCTAGATCCCGTCACAGATACGCAGTATTTT CASSLEGTPYLDPVTDTQYF
TRBJ2-2 few - TRBV5-6 TGTGCCAGCAGCTTGGACAGGCGCTTGAACACCGGGGAGCTGTTTTTT CASSLDRRLNTGELFF
TRBJ2-3 few - TRBV29-1 TGCAGCGTTGAGGGATACACAGATACGCAGTATTTT CSVEGYTDTQYF
TRBJ2-7 - - TRBV27 TGTGCCAGCAGGCTAGCAGCCCCCTACGAGCAGTACTTC CASRLAAPYEQYF
TRBJ2-2 few - TRBV7-6 TGTGCCAGCAGAATCGGGGGATACACCGGGGAGCTGTTTTTT CASRIGGYTGELFF
TRBJ2-3 - - TRBV5-1 TGCGCCAGCAGCCCTGTTCGGGCAGATACGCAGTATTTT CASSPVRADTQYF
TRBJ1-5 - - TRBV19 TGTGCCACCTCCGGACAGTATAGCAATCAGCCCCAGCATTTT CATSGQYSNQPQHF
TRBJ2-4 - - TRBV6-2/TRBV6-3 TGTGCCAGCAGTTTTGGGGCCGACAGAATCAACATTCAGTACTTC CASSFGADRINIQYF
TRBJ2-7 - TRBD2 TRBV12-3/TRBV12-4 TGTGCCAGCAGTTTAGTTCAGGGAGGGGACTTATACTTC CASSLVQGGDLYF
TRBJ2-1 - - TRBV18 TGTGCCAGCTCACGGAAGGAGTTTAGCTCCTACAATGAGCAGTTCTTC CASSRKEFSSYNEQFF
TRBJ2-3 - - TRBV7-3 TGTGCCAGCAGGGAGCTCGGCACAGATACGCAGTATTTT CASRELGTDTQYF
TRBJ1-2 few - TRBV9 TGTGCCAGCAGTGGCGTCAGGGTACGGCCCGGATCACTCGATAACTATGGCTACACCTTC CASSGVRVRPGSLDNYGYTF
TRBJ1-6 few - TRBV11-2 TGTGCCAGCAGCTTAGGACAGGCCGCGGCCCCCCTCCACTTT CASSLGQAAAPLHF
TRBJ2-3 many - TRBV7-8 TGTGCCAGCACCGTCTCTGGAGATACGCAGTATTTT CASTVSGDTQYF